Listed below are T cell receptor beta chains from one sample, sequenced in a study of CD8+CD57+ T cells in acquired aplastic anemia. TCRdb redid the calling of the reads with MiXCR, one entry per CDR3 protein. The table shows 150,000 to 200,000 distinct CDR3 sequences, with under 70% occurring only once. Sequencing was carried out using sorted CD4+, CD8+, or CD8+CD57+ T cells (not recorded which) from PBMCs. These receptors originate from a human donor with severe aplastic anemia or a healthy control (not recorded which). CDR3s include the opening cysteine and the closing phenylalanine or tryptophan. D genes are given only for firm matches. The listing skips clone size in some rows; elsewhere it reads once, few, many or a size class.

j_call: TRBJ2-1
v_call: TRBV14
d_call: NA
clone_size: few
cdr3_aa: CASSQGQVSYNEQFF
cdr3_nt: TGTGCCAGCAGCCAGGGTCAAGTCTCCTACAATGAGCAGTTCTTC

j_call: TRBJ2-5
v_call: TRBV7-2
d_call: NA
clone_size: NA
cdr3_aa: CASNFGEETQYF
cdr3_nt: TGTGCCAGCAACTTTGGTGAGGAGACCCAGTACTTC

j_call: TRBJ2-1
v_call: TRBV9
d_call: TRBD2
clone_size: many
cdr3_aa: CASSTPTSGGGYEQFF
cdr3_nt: TGTGCCAGCAGCACCCCGACTAGCGGCGGAGGTTATGAGCAGTTCTTC

j_call: TRBJ2-7
v_call: TRBV5-1
d_call: NA
clone_size: once
cdr3_aa: CASSQGPSDSFHSYEQYF
cdr3_nt: TGCGCCAGCAGCCAAGGGCCCAGTGACAGCTTTCACTCCTACGAGCAGTACTTC

j_call: TRBJ1-2
v_call: TRBV7-9
d_call: NA
clone_size: NA
cdr3_aa: CASSLGRAYGYTF
cdr3_nt: TGTGCCAGCAGCTTAGGGCGGGCCTATGGCTACACCTTC

j_call: TRBJ2-7
v_call: TRBV7-2
d_call: NA
clone_size: NA
cdr3_aa: CASSFDRPEEQYF
cdr3_nt: TGTGCCAGCAGCTTCGACAGGCCAGAGGAGCAGTACTTC

j_call: TRBJ2-7
v_call: TRBV4-1
d_call: NA
clone_size: many
cdr3_aa: CASSQDPTGLNYEQYF
cdr3_nt: TGCGCCAGCAGCCAAGATCCAACAGGGCTTAACTACGAGCAGTACTTC

j_call: TRBJ2-7
v_call: TRBV6-5
d_call: NA
clone_size: many
cdr3_aa: CASSPGGQTYEQYF
cdr3_nt: TGTGCCAGCAGTCCCGGGGGACAGACCTACGAGCAGTACTTC

j_call: TRBJ1-3
v_call: TRBV5-4
d_call: NA
clone_size: many
cdr3_aa: CASSYRDGGNTIYF
cdr3_nt: TGTGCCAGCAGCTACCGGGACGGTGGAAACACCATATATTTT

j_call: TRBJ2-7
v_call: TRBV20-1
d_call: NA
clone_size: NA
cdr3_aa: CSASGSSSYEQYF
cdr3_nt: TGCAGTGCTAGCGGGAGCAGCTCCTACGAGCAGTACTTC

j_call: TRBJ2-3
v_call: TRBV6-6
d_call: NA
clone_size: once
cdr3_aa: CASSRSGTTTDTQYF
cdr3_nt: TGTGCCAGCAGCCGCTCCGGGACAACTACAGATACGCAGTATTTT

j_call: TRBJ2-5
v_call: TRBV9
d_call: NA
clone_size: NA
cdr3_aa: CASSILGTYQETQYF
cdr3_nt: TGTGCCAGCAGCATTCTCGGGACATACCAAGAGACCCAGTACTTC

j_call: TRBJ2-7
v_call: TRBV7-3
d_call: NA
clone_size: NA
cdr3_aa: CASSPTSVIPYEQYF
cdr3_nt: TGTGCCAGCAGCCCCACCAGCGTAATCCCCTACGAGCAGTACTTC

j_call: TRBJ1-2
v_call: TRBV7-9
d_call: NA
clone_size: NA
cdr3_aa: CASSVMQLGHGYTF
cdr3_nt: TGTGCCAGCAGCGTGATGCAGTTAGGTCATGGCTACACCTTC

j_call: TRBJ2-7
v_call: TRBV28
d_call: NA
clone_size: NA
cdr3_aa: CASSPPQVAVLIYEQYF
cdr3_nt: TGTGCCAGCAGTCCCCCCCAAGTAGCGGTCCTTATATACGAGCAGTACTTC

j_call: TRBJ2-1
v_call: TRBV3-1
d_call: TRBD1
clone_size: NA
cdr3_aa: CASSQDRQTYNEQFF
cdr3_nt: TGTGCCAGCAGCCAGGACAGGCAGACGTACAATGAGCAGTTCTTC

j_call: TRBJ2-5
v_call: TRBV29-1
d_call: TRBD1
clone_size: NA
cdr3_aa: CSVGQTGTSETQYF
cdr3_nt: TGCAGCGTTGGGCAGACAGGGACGTCAGAGACCCAGTACTTC

j_call: TRBJ1-1
v_call: TRBV24-1
d_call: NA
clone_size: NA
cdr3_aa: CATSFRREAFF
cdr3_nt: TGTGCCACCAGTTTTCGACGTGAAGCTTTCTTT

j_call: TRBJ2-6
v_call: TRBV12-3/TRBV12-4
d_call: NA
clone_size: NA
cdr3_aa: CASSTRSGANVLTF
cdr3_nt: TGTGCCAGCAGTACACGGTCTGGGGCCAACGTCCTGACTTTC

j_call: TRBJ1-5
v_call: TRBV7-2
d_call: TRBD1
clone_size: NA
cdr3_aa: CASSHAGTGGGNQPQHF
cdr3_nt: TGCGCCAGCAGCCACGCCGGGACAGGGGGGGGGAATCAGCCCCAGCATTTT

j_call: TRBJ1-3
v_call: TRBV7-2
d_call: TRBD1
clone_size: NA
cdr3_aa: CASSRQGSEENTIYF
cdr3_nt: TGTGCCAGCAGTAGACAGGGAAGTGAGGAAAACACCATATATTTT

j_call: TRBJ1-1
v_call: TRBV5-8
d_call: TRBD1
clone_size: many
cdr3_aa: CASSGKDRGATEAFF
cdr3_nt: TGTGCCAGCAGCGGGAAGGACAGGGGGGCCACTGAAGCTTTCTTT

j_call: TRBJ1-1
v_call: TRBV4-1
d_call: TRBD1
clone_size: NA
cdr3_aa: CASSQTWGQGGTEAFF
cdr3_nt: TGCGCCAGCAGCCAAACCTGGGGACAGGGAGGCACTGAAGCTTTCTTT

j_call: TRBJ1-4
v_call: TRBV13
d_call: NA
clone_size: NA
cdr3_aa: CASSLDTGTDEKLFF
cdr3_nt: TGTGCCAGCAGCTTAGATACAGGCACTGATGAAAAACTGTTTTTT

j_call: TRBJ2-5
v_call: TRBV5-1
d_call: TRBD1
clone_size: few
cdr3_aa: CASSGGQAEGTQYF
cdr3_nt: TGCGCCAGCAGCGGGGGACAGGCCGAAGGGACCCAGTACTTC

j_call: TRBJ2-3
v_call: TRBV5-1
d_call: TRBD2
clone_size: NA
cdr3_aa: CASSILAGDRGTQYF
cdr3_nt: TGCGCCAGCAGCATACTAGCGGGAGATAGAGGTACGCAGTATTTT

j_call: TRBJ2-2
v_call: TRBV20-1
d_call: TRBD2
clone_size: NA
cdr3_aa: CSAREGGRGTGELFF
cdr3_nt: TGCAGTGCTAGAGAGGGCGGGAGGGGCACCGGGGAGCTGTTTTTT

j_call: TRBJ2-7
v_call: TRBV14
d_call: NA
clone_size: NA
cdr3_aa: CASSYGVSYEQYF
cdr3_nt: TGTGCCAGCAGTTATGGGGTTTCCTACGAGCAGTACTTC

j_call: TRBJ2-1
v_call: TRBV15
d_call: TRBD2
clone_size: NA
cdr3_aa: CATSRVAWGGDEQFF
cdr3_nt: TGTGCCACCAGCAGAGTGGCCTGGGGGGGGGATGAGCAGTTCTTC

j_call: TRBJ2-7
v_call: TRBV4-2
d_call: TRBD2
clone_size: NA
cdr3_aa: CASSLEGGGRTDEQYF
cdr3_nt: TGTGCCAGCAGCCTCGAAGGTGGCGGGAGGACTGACGAGCAGTACTTC

j_call: TRBJ2-2
v_call: TRBV14
d_call: NA
clone_size: NA
cdr3_aa: CASSLDIPGELFF
cdr3_nt: TGTGCCAGCAGCCTAGATATCCCCGGGGAGCTGTTTTTT

j_call: TRBJ1-5
v_call: TRBV10-3
d_call: NA
clone_size: NA
cdr3_aa: CAISESNTRQPQHF
cdr3_nt: TGTGCCATCAGTGAGTCAAACACTAGACAGCCCCAGCATTTT

j_call: TRBJ1-5
v_call: TRBV7-6
d_call: NA
clone_size: NA
cdr3_aa: CASSFTQGAGVEQPQHF
cdr3_nt: TGTGCCAGCAGCTTCACTCAGGGCGCGGGGGTAGAACAGCCCCAGCATTTT

j_call: TRBJ1-1
v_call: TRBV2
d_call: NA
clone_size: once
cdr3_aa: CASSDGQTMSTEAFF
cdr3_nt: TGTGCCAGCAGTGACGGACAGACGATGAGCACTGAAGCTTTCTTT

j_call: TRBJ1-2
v_call: TRBV20-1
d_call: TRBD1
clone_size: many
cdr3_aa: CSARDRGRGYGYTF
cdr3_nt: TGCAGTGCTAGAGACAGGGGGCGCGGCTATGGCTACACCTTC

j_call: TRBJ1-3
v_call: TRBV7-9
d_call: NA
clone_size: NA
cdr3_aa: CASSLTTGTGNTIYF
cdr3_nt: TGTGCCAGCAGCTTAACGACAGGCACTGGAAACACCATATATTTT

j_call: TRBJ2-6
v_call: TRBV7-3
d_call: NA
clone_size: NA
cdr3_aa: CASSSGTSGANVLTF
cdr3_nt: TGTGCCAGCAGCTCCGGGACATCTGGGGCCAACGTCCTGACTTTC

j_call: TRBJ2-7
v_call: TRBV29-1
d_call: TRBD2
clone_size: once
cdr3_aa: CSVEGGSQDPGTSGGLYEQYF
cdr3_nt: TGCAGCGTTGAAGGTGGCAGCCAAGACCCGGGGACTAGCGGGGGACTTTACGAGCAGTACTTC

j_call: TRBJ2-1
v_call: TRBV9
d_call: NA
clone_size: NA
cdr3_aa: CASSVGSSGLDNEQFF
cdr3_nt: TGTGCCAGCAGCGTAGGGTCGAGCGGGCTCGACAATGAGCAGTTCTTC

j_call: TRBJ1-1
v_call: TRBV20-1
d_call: NA
clone_size: NA
cdr3_aa: CSALQPNAREAFF
cdr3_nt: TGCAGTGCTCTCCAACCTAACGCCAGGGAAGCTTTCTTT